The T cell receptor (beta chain) described here comes from a study of T-cell reconstitution after alpha-beta-depleted transplantation in children. Looked up from germline, CDR1 is SGHRS and CDR2 is YFSETQ. V lost 6 bases to trimming and J lost 2 bases, with 11 bases between them. The CDR3 consists of 13 residues. A TCRbeta library incorporating unique molecular identifiers was prepared. TCRdb called the PCR reads again in MiXCR, with one record for every CDR3 protein. The table includes about 610,000 distinct CDR3 sequences, more than 9% detected once. The chain has TRBV5-1 and TRBJ1-2, with no clear D. The source of this sequence is a human donor who donated a stem cell graft to a child with acute myeloid leukemia. Sequencing was performed on PBMCs from the stem cell graft donor, taken from the stem cell graft. Here the CDR3 DNA reads TGCGCCAGCACCAAGACTTCGAACTATGGCTACACCTTC. It is translated as CASTKTSNYGYTF.